Reported below is one TCR beta chain. Antigen specificity is unknown. This record comes from a study of shared clonotypes between healthy human individuals. Study overall: The study enrolled a couple of women and a few men aged 18 to 49. Study-level findings and limits: All-four-donor shared clonotypes had higher generation probabilities than non-shared clonotypes did.

Trimming pared 8 bases from V and 0 bases from J, leaving 13 bases between. Germline loops: CDR1 MGHRA, CDR2 YSYEKL. The CDR3 spans 15 residues. Recent vaccinations or acute infections were absent in the healthy HIV-negative adult donors. Libraries were prepared by immunoSEQ multiplex PCR; TCRdb keeps only in-frame clonotypes and omits some of them. The sample yields 2 million to 2.5 million clones, 85% to 95% seen once. V and J are TRBV4-1 and TRBJ2-2, with D perhaps TRBD1 or TRBD2 (7 bases each). The source is a young man in good health. The sample consisted of naive CD4+ T cells sorted from blood. Sample subset: CD45RA+ positively selected. CDR3 nucleotide sequence: TGCGCCAGCCAGGGGGGGGCTGCGAACACCGGGGAGCTGTTTTTT. As protein: CASQGGAANTGELFF.